A selection of T cell receptor beta chains follows, all from one sample in a study of identical twins. TCRdb re-called the 5' RACE reads with MiXCR, one entry per CDR3 protein. The sample records some 1,600,000 distinct CDR3 sequences, less than 35% being singletons. The sequenced sample consisted of cord blood. The receptors were sampled from a newborn girl in good health. The CDR3 runs from the conserved cysteine through the conserved F or W. The D gene is left open where the match is weak. The size of a clone is reported for some rows only, either as once, few or many, or as a class for expanded clones.

TRBV10-3	-	-	TRBJ2-7	CAISESAGAYERYF	TGTGCCATCAGTGAGTCGGCCGGGGCCTACGAGCGGTACTTC
TRBV20-1	-	few	TRBJ2-1	CSARGAGLAYNEQFF	TGCAGTGCTAGAGGGGCGGGACTGGCCTACAATGAGCAGTTCTTC
TRBV12-3/TRBV12-4	-	-	TRBJ1-5	CASSTGTNTGNQPQHF	TGTGCCAGCAGCACCGGGACCAATACGGGCAATCAGCCCCAGCATTTT
TRBV6-2/TRBV6-3	-	-	TRBJ1-6	CASSKPDRSNSPLHF	TGTGCCAGCAGCAAACCTGACAGGTCTAATTCACCCCTCCACTTT
TRBV20-1	-	few	TRBJ2-3	CSAREAADTQYF	TGCAGTGCTAGAGAAGCAGCAGATACGCAGTATTTT
TRBV20-1	TRBD1	-	TRBJ2-7	CSAAIPGQAYEQYF	TGCAGTGCAGCTATCCCGGGACAGGCCTACGAGCAGTACTTC
TRBV4-1	TRBD1	-	TRBJ2-7	CASSQVPGQIYEQYF	TGCGCCAGCAGCCAAGTCCCGGGACAGATCTACGAGCAGTACTTC
TRBV7-9	-	many	TRBJ1-4	CASSLLTGEKLFF	TGTGCCAGCAGCCTCCTAACGGGCGAAAAACTGTTTTTT
TRBV20-1	-	-	TRBJ2-7	CSARGGIAYEQYF	TGCAGTGCTAGGGGCGGGATCGCCTACGAGCAGTACTTC
TRBV24-1	-	-	TRBJ2-1	CATSDRDSRGQFF	TGTGCCACCAGTGATCGGGACTCCCGAGGGCAGTTCTTC
TRBV28	-	few	TRBJ2-7	CASSFSYGAAYEQYF	TGTGCCAGCAGTTTTAGTTACGGGGCGGCCTACGAGCAGTACTTC
TRBV10-3	-	-	TRBJ2-7	CAISLRKGSSYEQYF	TGTGCCATCAGTCTACGGAAAGGGAGCTCCTACGAGCAGTACTTC
TRBV7-2	-	few	TRBJ2-5	CASSLAANYRETQYF	TGTGCCAGCAGCTTAGCCGCGAATTATAGGGAGACCCAGTACTTC
TRBV7-9	-	-	TRBJ1-1	CASTPQGANTEAFF	TGTGCCAGCACGCCCCAGGGAGCGAACACTGAAGCTTTCTTT
TRBV7-9	TRBD1	-	TRBJ2-1	CASSSQYSDRGLWNEQFF	TGTGCCAGCAGCTCGCAATACTCGGACAGGGGGCTATGGAATGAGCAGTTCTTC
TRBV7-9	TRBD2	-	TRBJ2-1	CASSVLEAGGIYNEQFF	TGTGCCAGCAGCGTGCTGGAGGCGGGAGGGATCTACAATGAGCAGTTCTTC
TRBV2	TRBD1	-	TRBJ1-5	CASRPTTGGNQPQHF	TGTGCCAGCAGACCTACGACAGGGGGCAATCAGCCCCAGCATTTT
TRBV24-1	-	few	TRBJ2-1	CATSDLRVGGQFF	TGTGCCACCAGTGATTTGAGGGTTGGGGGGCAGTTCTTC
TRBV9	TRBD2	many	TRBJ2-7	CASRPLAGLLVYEQYF	TGTGCCAGCAGACCGTTAGCGGGTTTGCTAGTATACGAGCAGTACTTC
TRBV3-1	TRBD2	-	TRBJ2-3	CASSQGKTSGPTDTQYF	TGTGCCAGCAGCCAAGGTAAAACTAGCGGGCCCACAGATACGCAGTATTTT
TRBV6-1	-	-	TRBJ2-1	CASSELAPLYYNEQFF	TGTGCCAGCAGTGAACTAGCTCCCCTTTATTACAATGAGCAGTTCTTC
TRBV5-1	-	-	TRBJ1-5	CASSLNGGLNQPQHF	TGCGCCAGCAGCTTGAATGGGGGGCTAAATCAGCCCCAGCATTTT
TRBV20-1	TRBD2	many	TRBJ2-7	CSASDPGLAEPYEQYF	TGCAGTGCCTCAGATCCCGGACTAGCGGAGCCCTACGAGCAGTACTTC
TRBV4-2	TRBD2	few	TRBJ2-7	CASSQDGAGGPYEQYF	TGTGCCAGCAGCCAAGATGGAGCGGGAGGGCCCTACGAGCAGTACTTC
TRBV28	TRBD2	-	TRBJ2-3	CASSFSGGWDTQYF	TGTGCCAGCAGTTTCTCGGGAGGGTGGGATACGCAGTATTTT
TRBV5-1	TRBD2	-	TRBJ2-5	CASSIRIGTSLQTQYF	TGCGCCAGCAGCATCCGGATCGGGACTAGTTTGCAGACCCAGTACTTC
TRBV29-1	-	few	TRBJ1-1	CSVDPGVGTEAFF	TGCAGCGTTGATCCAGGGGTTGGAACTGAAGCTTTCTTT
TRBV6-1	-	few	TRBJ2-7	CASTPTGSEQYF	TGTGCCAGCACCCCCACAGGTTCCGAGCAGTACTTC
TRBV10-3	TRBD1	many	TRBJ2-7	CASTRQGTYEQYF	TGTGCCAGCACCAGACAGGGAACCTACGAGCAGTACTTC
TRBV2	-	few	TRBJ2-7	CASSEGWSRERYEQYF	TGTGCCAGCAGTGAAGGGTGGTCCAGGGAGCGATACGAGCAGTACTTC
TRBV13	-	few	TRBJ2-7	CASSLMLREQYF	TGTGCCAGCAGCTTAATGTTAAGGGAGCAGTACTTC
TRBV7-8	-	-	TRBJ2-7	CASSLGLGRESYEQYF	TGTGCCAGCAGCTTAGGTCTAGGGAGAGAATCCTACGAGCAGTACTTC
TRBV5-1	-	once	TRBJ2-1	CASSLQPSVNERFF	TGCGCCAGCAGCTTGCAACCCAGCGTGAATGAGCGGTTCTTC
TRBV29-1	TRBD2	-	TRBJ2-1	CSVGGWSSGRAHEQFF	TGCAGCGTTGGAGGGTGGTCCAGCGGGAGGGCCCATGAGCAGTTCTTC
TRBV11-1	-	-	TRBJ1-2	CASRPAAGDYGYTF	TGTGCCAGCAGGCCCGCGGCAGGGGACTATGGCTACACCTTC
TRBV7-9	-	few	TRBJ2-4	CASSFLLRGSLAKNIQYF	TGTGCCAGCAGCTTTCTACTACGGGGCAGCTTAGCCAAAAACATTCAGTACTTC
TRBV13	-	-	TRBJ2-7	CASSFDSRGYEQYF	TGTGCCAGCAGCTTCGACTCCCGGGGCTACGAGCAGTACTTC